This T cell receptor beta chain is from a study (TCRdb year 2016). The germline ends are 12 bases apart after V is trimmed by 3 bases and J by 4 bases. The germline V gene yields SGHTA for CDR1 and FQGNSA for CDR2. The CDR3 covers 14 residues, taking in both the cysteine and the phenylalanine. The CDR3 DNA has 42 bases and is translated from base 1. The method was RT-PCR. Instrument used: Illumina MiSeq. TCRdb reanalyzed the raw reads on its own, using fastp at Q25 for trimming and MiXCR for clone calling, and kept in-frame beta chains. Each entry is one CDR3 protein sequence, shown with its most common DNA and genes. The sample yields hundreds of thousands of distinct CDR3 sequences; 12% to 15% were counted once. 3.6% of the sample rests with the top ten. This clonotype was counted many times. The antigen it binds to is not known. Base qualities are not at hand, and no much larger clone is one base apart.

Recombination connected TRBV7-2 to TRBJ2-5; the D gene assignment is ambiguous. This receptor was obtained from a female donor in good health, serving as a healthy control. The sequenced sample was memory CD4+ T cells from blood. The CDR3 here reads CASSFYDRTETQYF. The DNA sequence is as follows: TGTGCCAGCAGCTTTTATGACCGGACAGAGACCCAGTACTTC.